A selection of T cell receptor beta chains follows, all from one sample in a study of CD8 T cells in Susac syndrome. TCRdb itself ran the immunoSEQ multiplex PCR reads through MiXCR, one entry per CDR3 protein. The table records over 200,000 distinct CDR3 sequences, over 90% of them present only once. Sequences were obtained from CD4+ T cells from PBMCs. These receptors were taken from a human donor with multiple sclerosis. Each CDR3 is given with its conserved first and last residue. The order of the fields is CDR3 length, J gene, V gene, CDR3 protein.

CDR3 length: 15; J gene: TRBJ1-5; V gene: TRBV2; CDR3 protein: CASSVQGAVNQPQHF
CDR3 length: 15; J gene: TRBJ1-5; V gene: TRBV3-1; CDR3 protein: CASSRGHASNQPQHF
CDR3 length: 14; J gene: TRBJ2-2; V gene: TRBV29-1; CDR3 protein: CSGVQGTNTGELFF
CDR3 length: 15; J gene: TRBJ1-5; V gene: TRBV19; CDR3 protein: CATPLCGRRVQPQHF
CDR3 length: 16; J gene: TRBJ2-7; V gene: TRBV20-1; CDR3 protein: CSASQFRGKNSYEQYF
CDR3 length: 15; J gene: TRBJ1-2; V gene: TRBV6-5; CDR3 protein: CASSYSPRGLGGYTF
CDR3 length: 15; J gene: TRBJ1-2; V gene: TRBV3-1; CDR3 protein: CASSQVGRSNYGYTF
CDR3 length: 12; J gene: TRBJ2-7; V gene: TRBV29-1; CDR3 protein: CSVGPQGGEQYF
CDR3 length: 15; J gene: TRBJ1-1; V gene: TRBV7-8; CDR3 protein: CASSGARTGDTEAFF
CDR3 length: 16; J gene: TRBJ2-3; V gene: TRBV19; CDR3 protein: CASSRGQGGRTDTQYF
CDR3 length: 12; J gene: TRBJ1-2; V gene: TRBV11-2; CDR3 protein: CASSPAAGGYTF
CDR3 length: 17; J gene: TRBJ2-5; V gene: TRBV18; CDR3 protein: CASSYNGAPTRGETQYF
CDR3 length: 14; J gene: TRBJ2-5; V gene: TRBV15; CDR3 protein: CATNYGTYQATQYF
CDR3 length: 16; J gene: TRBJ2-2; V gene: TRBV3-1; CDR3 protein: CASSQGGTANTGELFF
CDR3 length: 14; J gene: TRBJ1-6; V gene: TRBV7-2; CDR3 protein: CASSLVPENSPLHF
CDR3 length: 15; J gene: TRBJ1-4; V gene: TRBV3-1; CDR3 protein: CASSGRQTTNEKLFF
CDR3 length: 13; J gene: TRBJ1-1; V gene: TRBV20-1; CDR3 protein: CSAITGGNTEAFF
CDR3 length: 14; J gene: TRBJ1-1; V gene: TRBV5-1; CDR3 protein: CASSPSWGNTEAFF
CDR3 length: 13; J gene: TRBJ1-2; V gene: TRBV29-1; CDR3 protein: CSVRTGGLYGYTF
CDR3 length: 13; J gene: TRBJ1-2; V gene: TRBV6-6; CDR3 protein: CASSRTENYGYTF
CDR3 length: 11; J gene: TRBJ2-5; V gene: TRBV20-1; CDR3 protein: CSARDRALQYF
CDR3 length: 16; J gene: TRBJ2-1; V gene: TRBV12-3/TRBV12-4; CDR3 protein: CASTSLTRGSYNEQFF